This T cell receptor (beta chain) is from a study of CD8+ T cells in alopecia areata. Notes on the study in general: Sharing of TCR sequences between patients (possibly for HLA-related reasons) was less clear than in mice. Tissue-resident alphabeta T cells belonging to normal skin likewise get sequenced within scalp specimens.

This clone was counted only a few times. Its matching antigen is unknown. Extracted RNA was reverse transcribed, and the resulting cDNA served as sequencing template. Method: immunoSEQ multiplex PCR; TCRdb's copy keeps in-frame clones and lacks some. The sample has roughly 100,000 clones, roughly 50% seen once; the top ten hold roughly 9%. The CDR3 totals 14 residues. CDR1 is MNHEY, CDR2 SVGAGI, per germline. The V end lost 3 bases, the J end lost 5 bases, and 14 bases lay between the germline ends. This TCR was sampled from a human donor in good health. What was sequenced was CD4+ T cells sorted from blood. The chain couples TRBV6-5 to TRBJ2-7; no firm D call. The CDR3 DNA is TGTGCCAGCAGTTATGACGACGACCGGGACGAGCAGTACTTC. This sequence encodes CASSYDDDRDEQYF.